This is a list of T cell receptor beta chains from one sample in a study of PD-1 blockade in classical Hodgkin lymphoma. Profiled with immunoSEQ multiplex PCR; TCRdb holds only in-frame clones, not every one. Of some 35,000 clones detected, 75% to 95% appear once; the ten largest clones hold roughly 0.23%. The sample was CD4+ T cells from blood, taken at baseline. Every receptor here comes from a human donor with classical Hodgkin lymphoma. The conserved cysteine and the conserved F or W are not part of the CDR3 here. The order of the fields is J gene, V gene, CDR3 length, CDR3 protein.

j_gene: TRBJ2-1
v_gene: TRBV9
len: 13
CDR3aa: ASSYRAGVGDEQF

j_gene: TRBJ1-1
v_gene: TRBV6-1
len: 12
CDR3aa: ASSDRDRSTEAF

j_gene: TRBJ2-7
v_gene: TRBV28
len: 13
CDR3aa: ASSSPFLVTYEQY

j_gene: TRBJ2-1
v_gene: TRBV30
len: 11
CDR3aa: AWSGPAYNEQF

j_gene: TRBJ2-7
v_gene: TRBV19
len: 11
CDR3aa: ATRKDAAYEQY

j_gene: TRBJ2-1
v_gene: TRBV9
len: 15
CDR3aa: ASSVGPSGVSYNEQF

j_gene: TRBJ1-4
v_gene: TRBV19
len: 12
CDR3aa: ASSIRWGDEKLF

j_gene: TRBJ2-2
v_gene: TRBV19
len: 13
CDR3aa: ASSRQGARTGELF

j_gene: TRBJ1-2
v_gene: TRBV5-1
len: 12
CDR3aa: ASSSSQGNYGYT

j_gene: TRBJ2-3
v_gene: TRBV18
len: 13
CDR3aa: ASSPLPQNTDTQY

j_gene: TRBJ1-5
v_gene: TRBV19
len: 14
CDR3aa: ASKTGGRYSNQPQH

j_gene: TRBJ1-2
v_gene: TRBV18
len: 13
CDR3aa: ASSLLDRPNYGYT

j_gene: TRBJ2-1
v_gene: TRBV19
len: 14
CDR3aa: ASSILASLVGNEQF

j_gene: TRBJ1-2
v_gene: TRBV7-9
len: 12
CDR3aa: ASSLVQGLSGYT

j_gene: TRBJ2-3
v_gene: TRBV30
len: 12
CDR3aa: AWSQGFGTDTQY

j_gene: TRBJ1-1
v_gene: TRBV10-3
len: 13
CDR3aa: AISVGTPMNTEAF

j_gene: TRBJ2-5
v_gene: TRBV10-3
len: 16
CDR3aa: AISETPLAGGPSATQY

j_gene: TRBJ2-7
v_gene: TRBV30
len: 11
CDR3aa: AWTPGLDYEQY

j_gene: TRBJ1-5
v_gene: TRBV7-8
len: 14
CDR3aa: ASSTSTGGSNQPQH

j_gene: TRBJ2-7
v_gene: TRBV29-1
len: 11
CDR3aa: SVVVDRAHEQY

j_gene: TRBJ2-1
v_gene: TRBV5-5
len: 13
CDR3aa: ASSRTGPSYNEQF

j_gene: TRBJ1-4
v_gene: TRBV6-5
len: 13
CDR3aa: ASSAQTGGIEKLF

j_gene: TRBJ2-3
v_gene: TRBV6-6
len: 12
CDR3aa: ASSTSGAQDTQY

j_gene: TRBJ2-4
v_gene: TRBV28
len: 11
CDR3aa: AHRGPTKNIQY

j_gene: TRBJ2-1
v_gene: TRBV7-9
len: 14
CDR3aa: ASSLGEGPGRHEQF

j_gene: TRBJ2-5
v_gene: TRBV10-3
len: 13
CDR3aa: AISAGAPGGETQY

j_gene: TRBJ2-5
v_gene: TRBV5-6
len: 12
CDR3aa: ASSLGQIQETQY

j_gene: TRBJ2-5
v_gene: TRBV6-6
len: 12
CDR3aa: ASRDIPHEETQY

j_gene: TRBJ2-7
v_gene: TRBV30
len: 12
CDR3aa: AWSVLAGVGEQY

j_gene: TRBJ1-5
v_gene: TRBV6-5
len: 12
CDR3aa: ASGRDRENQPQH

j_gene: TRBJ2-1
v_gene: TRBV27
len: 13
CDR3aa: ASSPRESDYNEQF

j_gene: TRBJ1-1
v_gene: TRBV10-3
len: 12
CDR3aa: AISVGQTNTEAF

j_gene: TRBJ1-4
v_gene: TRBV18
len: 14
CDR3aa: ASSPLAADVNEKLF

j_gene: TRBJ1-5
v_gene: TRBV28
len: 15
CDR3aa: ASSPSGGEGYNQPQH

j_gene: TRBJ2-5
v_gene: TRBV6-1
len: 15
CDR3aa: ASSESSGASWWETQY

j_gene: TRBJ2-1
v_gene: TRBV25-1
len: 12
CDR3aa: ASSESPLSDEQF

j_gene: TRBJ1-1
v_gene: TRBV4-2
len: 14
CDR3aa: ASSQVWTGRSTEAF